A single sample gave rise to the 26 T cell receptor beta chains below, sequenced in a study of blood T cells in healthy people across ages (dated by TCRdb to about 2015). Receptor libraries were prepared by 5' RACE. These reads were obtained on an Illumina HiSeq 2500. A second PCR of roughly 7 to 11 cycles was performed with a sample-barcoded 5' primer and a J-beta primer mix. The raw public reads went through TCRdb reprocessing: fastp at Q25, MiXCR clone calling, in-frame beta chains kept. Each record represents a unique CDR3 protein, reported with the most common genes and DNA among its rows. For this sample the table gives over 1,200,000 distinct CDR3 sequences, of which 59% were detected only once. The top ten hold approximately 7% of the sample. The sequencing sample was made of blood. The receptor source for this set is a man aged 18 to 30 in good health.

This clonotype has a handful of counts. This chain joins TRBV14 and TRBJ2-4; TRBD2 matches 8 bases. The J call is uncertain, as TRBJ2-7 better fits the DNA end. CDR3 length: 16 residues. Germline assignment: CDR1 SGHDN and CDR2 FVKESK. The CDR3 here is CASSQDSTSGTYEQYF. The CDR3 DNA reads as TGTGCCAGCAGCCAAGATAGCACTAGCGGAACCTACGAGCAGTACTTC.

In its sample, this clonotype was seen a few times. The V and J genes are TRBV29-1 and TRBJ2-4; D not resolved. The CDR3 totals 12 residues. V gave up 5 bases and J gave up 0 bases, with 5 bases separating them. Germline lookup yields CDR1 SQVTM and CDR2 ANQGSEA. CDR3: CSVWIAKNIQYF. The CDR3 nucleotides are TGCAGCGTTTGGATAGCCAAAAACATTCAGTACTTC.

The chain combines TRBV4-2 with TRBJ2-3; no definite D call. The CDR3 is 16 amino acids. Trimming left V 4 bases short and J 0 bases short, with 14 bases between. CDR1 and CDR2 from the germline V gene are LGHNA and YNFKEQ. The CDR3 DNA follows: TGTGCCAGCAGCCGCCCGTTCGGTGGGAGCACAGATACGCAGTATTTT. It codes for CASSRPFGGSTDTQYF.

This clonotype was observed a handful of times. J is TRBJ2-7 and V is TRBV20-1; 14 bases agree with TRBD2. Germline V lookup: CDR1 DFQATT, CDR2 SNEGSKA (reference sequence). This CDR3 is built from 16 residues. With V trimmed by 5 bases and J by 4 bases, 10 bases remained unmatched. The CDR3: CSALGTSGSLVYEQYF. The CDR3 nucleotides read TGCAGTGCTTTAGGGACTAGCGGGAGTTTGGTTTACGAGCAGTACTTC.

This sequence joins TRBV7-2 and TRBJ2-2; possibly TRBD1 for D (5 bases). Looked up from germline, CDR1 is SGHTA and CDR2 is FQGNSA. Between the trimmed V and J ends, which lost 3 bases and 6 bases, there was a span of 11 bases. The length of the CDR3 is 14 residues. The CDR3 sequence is CASSFRTTAGELFF. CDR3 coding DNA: TGTGCCAGCAGCTTCCGTACGACAGCCGGGGAGCTGTTTTTT.

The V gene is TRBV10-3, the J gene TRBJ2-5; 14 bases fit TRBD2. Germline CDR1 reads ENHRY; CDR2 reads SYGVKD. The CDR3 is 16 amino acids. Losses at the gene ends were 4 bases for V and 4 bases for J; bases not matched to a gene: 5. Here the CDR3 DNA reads TGTGCCATCAGTGCGACTAGCGGGGGGGCAGGAGAGACCCAGTACTTC. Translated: CAISATSGGAGETQYF.

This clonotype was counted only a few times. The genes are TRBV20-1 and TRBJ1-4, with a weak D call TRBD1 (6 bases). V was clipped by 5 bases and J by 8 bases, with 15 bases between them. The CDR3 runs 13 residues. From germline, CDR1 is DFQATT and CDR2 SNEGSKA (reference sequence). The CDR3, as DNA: TGCAGTGCTCTATACAGGGAGGGGGAAAAACTGTTTTTT. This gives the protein CSALYREGEKLFF.

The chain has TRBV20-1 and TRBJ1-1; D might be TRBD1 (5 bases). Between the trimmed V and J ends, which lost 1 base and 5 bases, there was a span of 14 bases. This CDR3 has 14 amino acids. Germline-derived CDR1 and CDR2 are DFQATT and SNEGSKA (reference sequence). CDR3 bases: TGCAGTGCTAGAGTTCGGGACCTAGAGACTGAAGCTTTCTTT. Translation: CSARVRDLETEAFF.

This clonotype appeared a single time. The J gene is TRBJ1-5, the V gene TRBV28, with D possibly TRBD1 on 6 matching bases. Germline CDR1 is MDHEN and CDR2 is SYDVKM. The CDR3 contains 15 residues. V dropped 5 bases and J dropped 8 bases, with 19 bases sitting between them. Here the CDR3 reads CASSKGQTLFEPQHF. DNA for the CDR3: TGTGCCAGCAGTAAAGGACAGACACTTTTTGAGCCCCAGCATTTT.

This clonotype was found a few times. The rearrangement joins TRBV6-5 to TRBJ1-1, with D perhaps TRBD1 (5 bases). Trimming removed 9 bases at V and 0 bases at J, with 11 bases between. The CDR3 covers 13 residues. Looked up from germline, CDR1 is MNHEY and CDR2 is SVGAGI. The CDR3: CASRGLLNTEAFF. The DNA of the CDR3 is TGTGCCAGTCGGGGCCTTTTGAACACTGAAGCTTTCTTT.

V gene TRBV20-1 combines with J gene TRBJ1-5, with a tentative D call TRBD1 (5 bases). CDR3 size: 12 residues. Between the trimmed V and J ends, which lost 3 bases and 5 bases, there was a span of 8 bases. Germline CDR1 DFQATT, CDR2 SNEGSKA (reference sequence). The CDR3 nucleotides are TGCAGTGCTAGTGGGGCGGATCAGCCCCAGCATTTT. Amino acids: CSASGADQPQHF.

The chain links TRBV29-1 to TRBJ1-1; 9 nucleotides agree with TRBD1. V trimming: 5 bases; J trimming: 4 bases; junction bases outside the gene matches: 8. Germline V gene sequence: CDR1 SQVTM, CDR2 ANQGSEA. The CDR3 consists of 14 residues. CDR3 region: CSVQTGGTPTEAFF. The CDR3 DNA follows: TGCAGCGTTCAGACAGGGGGAACCCCCACTGAAGCTTTCTTT.

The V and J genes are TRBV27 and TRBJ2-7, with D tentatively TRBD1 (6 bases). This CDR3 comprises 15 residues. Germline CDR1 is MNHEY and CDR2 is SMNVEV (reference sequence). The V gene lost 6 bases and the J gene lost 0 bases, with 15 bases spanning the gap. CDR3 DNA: TGTGCCAGCAGCGAACAGGGCAGCGCCTCCTACGAGCAGTACTTC. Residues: CASSEQGSASYEQYF.

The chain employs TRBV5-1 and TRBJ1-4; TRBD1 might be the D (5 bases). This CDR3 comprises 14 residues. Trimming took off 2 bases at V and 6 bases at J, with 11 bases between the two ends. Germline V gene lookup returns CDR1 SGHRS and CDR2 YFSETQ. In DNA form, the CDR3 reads TGCGCCAGCAGCTTCGGGGGAGTGGATGAAAAACTGTTTTTT. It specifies CASSFGGVDEKLFF.

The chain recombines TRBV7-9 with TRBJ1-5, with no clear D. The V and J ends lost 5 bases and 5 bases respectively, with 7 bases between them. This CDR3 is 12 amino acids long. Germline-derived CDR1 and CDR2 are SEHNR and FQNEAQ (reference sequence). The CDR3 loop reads CASSRDYQPQHF. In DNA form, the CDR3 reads TGTGCCAGCAGCCGGGATTATCAGCCCCAGCATTTT.

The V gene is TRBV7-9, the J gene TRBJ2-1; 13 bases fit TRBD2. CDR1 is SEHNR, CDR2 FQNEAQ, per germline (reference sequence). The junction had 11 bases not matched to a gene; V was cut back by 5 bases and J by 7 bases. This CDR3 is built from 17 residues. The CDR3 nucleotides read TGTGCCAGCAGCCCGAGGGGCGGGACTAGCGGGATAAATGAGCAGTTCTTC. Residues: CASSPRGGTSGINEQFF.

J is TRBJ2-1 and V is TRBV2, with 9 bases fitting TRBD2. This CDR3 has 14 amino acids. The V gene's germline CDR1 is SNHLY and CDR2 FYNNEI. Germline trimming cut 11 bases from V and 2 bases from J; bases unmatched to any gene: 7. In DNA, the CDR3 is TGTGCCGGAAGTAGCGGGAGTCCCTACAATGAGCAGTTCTTC. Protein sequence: CAGSSGSPYNEQFF.

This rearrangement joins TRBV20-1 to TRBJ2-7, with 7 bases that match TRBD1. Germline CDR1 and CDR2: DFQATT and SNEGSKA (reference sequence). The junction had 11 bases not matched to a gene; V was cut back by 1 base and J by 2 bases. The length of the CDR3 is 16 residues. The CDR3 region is CSARAPRQGPAYEQYF. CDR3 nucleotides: TGCAGTGCTAGAGCGCCGAGACAGGGACCTGCCTACGAGCAGTACTTC.

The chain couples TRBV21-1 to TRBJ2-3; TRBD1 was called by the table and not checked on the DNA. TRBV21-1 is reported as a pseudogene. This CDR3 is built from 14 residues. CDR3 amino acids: CASSVSGHTDTQYF. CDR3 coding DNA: TGTGCCAGCAGCGTCAGCGGACACACAGATACGCAGTATTTT.

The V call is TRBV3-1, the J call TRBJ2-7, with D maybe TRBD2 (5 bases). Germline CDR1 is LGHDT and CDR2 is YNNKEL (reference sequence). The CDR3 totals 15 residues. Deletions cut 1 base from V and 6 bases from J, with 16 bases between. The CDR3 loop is CASSQVRSGIGEQYF. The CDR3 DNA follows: TGTGCCAGCAGCCAAGTTCGTTCCGGGATTGGCGAGCAGTACTTC.

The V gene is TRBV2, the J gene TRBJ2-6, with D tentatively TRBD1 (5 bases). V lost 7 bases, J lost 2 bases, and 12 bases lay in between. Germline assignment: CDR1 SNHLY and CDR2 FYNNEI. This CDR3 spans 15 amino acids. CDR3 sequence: CASTGRVAGANVLTF. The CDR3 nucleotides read TGTGCCAGCACCGGCAGGGTTGCTGGGGCCAACGTCCTGACTTTC.

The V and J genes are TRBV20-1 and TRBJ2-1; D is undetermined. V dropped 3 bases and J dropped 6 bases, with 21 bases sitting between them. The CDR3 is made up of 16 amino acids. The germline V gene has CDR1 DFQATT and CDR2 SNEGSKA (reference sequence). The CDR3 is CSASPYLDTLGNEQFF. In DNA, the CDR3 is TGCAGTGCTAGCCCCTACCTAGATACTCTGGGCAATGAGCAGTTCTTC.

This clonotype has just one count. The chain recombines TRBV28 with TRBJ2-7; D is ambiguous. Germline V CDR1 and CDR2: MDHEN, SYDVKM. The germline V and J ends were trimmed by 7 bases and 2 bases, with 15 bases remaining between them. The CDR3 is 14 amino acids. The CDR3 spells CASTSVLRAYEQYF. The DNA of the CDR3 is TGTGCCAGCACCTCAGTGCTTCGCGCCTACGAGCAGTACTTC.

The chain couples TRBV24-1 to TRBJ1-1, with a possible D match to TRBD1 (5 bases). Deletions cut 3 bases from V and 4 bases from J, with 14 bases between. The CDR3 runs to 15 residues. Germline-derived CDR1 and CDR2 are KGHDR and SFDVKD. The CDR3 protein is CATSDEDTSTTEAFF. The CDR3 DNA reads TGTGCCACCAGTGATGAGGACACGTCGACCACTGAAGCTTTCTTT.

In DNA form, the CDR3 reads TGTGCCAGCAGTTACTCTAGGTCTGGCAATGAAAAACTGTTTTTT. Translation: CASSYSRSGNEKLFF. The chain recombines TRBV6-6 with TRBJ1-4; no clear D. Germline V gives CDR1 MNHNY, CDR2 SVGAGI (reference sequence). The CDR3 has 15 residues. Trimming removed 0 bases at V and 5 bases at J, with 10 bases between.

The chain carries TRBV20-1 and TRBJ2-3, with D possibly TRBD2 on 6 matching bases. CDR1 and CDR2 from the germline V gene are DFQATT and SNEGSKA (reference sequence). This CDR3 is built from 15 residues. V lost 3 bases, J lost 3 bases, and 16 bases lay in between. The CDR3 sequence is CSARGLRRFTDTQYF. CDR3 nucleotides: TGCAGTGCTAGGGGACTGCGGCGTTTTACAGATACGCAGTATTTT.